These 22 T cell receptor beta chains originate from one sample sequenced in a study of cytomegalovirus exposure and HLA in healthy donors. It was with 60 Vbeta and 13 Jbeta primers that the PCR ran. TCRdb's table, derived via immunoSEQ multiplex PCR, lists solely in-frame clones and lacks some. The sample table sets out over 200,000 clones. Sequencing input: PBMCs. These receptors came from a woman in her 30s in good health and CMV-seropositive.

This chain connects TRBV28 to TRBJ1-5; D not resolved. CDR3 size: 16 residues. CDR1 is MDHEN, CDR2 SYDVKM, per germline. V shed 3 bases and J shed 0 bases, with 12 bases lying between them. The CDR3 DNA sequence: TGTGCCAGCAGTTTTTTTGCAGGTTATAGCAATCAGCCCCAGCATTTT. This gives the protein CASSFFAGYSNQPQHF.

This chain connects TRBV10-1 to TRBJ1-1; 10 nucleotides agree with TRBD1. The germline gives CDR1 WNHNN, CDR2 SYGVQD (reference sequence). The CDR3 extends over 13 amino acids. V dropped 6 bases and J dropped 6; count of bases not matched to a gene: 4. The DNA of the CDR3 is TGCGCCAGCAGGGGACAGGGGAAGGCTGAAGCTTTCTTT. Its translation: CASRGQGKAEAFF.

The chain employs TRBV18 and TRBJ2-1; 8 bases align to TRBD1. After removal of 3 bases from V and 5 bases from J, the junction contained 6 bases not matched to a gene. Germline V lookup: CDR1 KGHSH, CDR2 LQKENI. The length of the CDR3 is 15 residues. The CDR3 is CASSPWTGLNNEQFF. CDR3 in DNA: TGTGCCAGCTCACCTTGGACAGGGCTGAACAATGAGCAGTTCTTC.

The rearrangement joins TRBV7-2 to TRBJ2-7; the match to TRBD1 covers 7 bases. Unmatched junction bases numbered 10, after V lost 6 bases and J lost 2 bases. CDR1 is SGHTA and CDR2 is FQGNSA in the germline V gene. CDR3 length equals 15 residues. DNA of the CDR3: TGTGCCAGCAGAGGGACAGTCAGAAGGACCTACGAGCAGTACTTC. This sequence encodes CASRGTVRRTYEQYF.

The chain joins TRBV28 to TRBJ1-5; 8 bases match TRBD1. The CDR3 covers 16 residues. CDR1 is MDHEN and CDR2 is SYDVKM in the germline V gene. V was clipped by 2 bases and J by 2 bases; unmatched bases: 5. The CDR3 spells CASSLGETGGNQPQHF. In DNA, the CDR3 is TGTGCCAGCAGTTTAGGGGAGACAGGGGGCAATCAGCCCCAGCATTTT.

The chain recombines TRBV21-1 with TRBJ1-5. TRBV21-1 constitutes a pseudogene. This CDR3 spans 17 amino acids. The CDR3 loop is CASSRLSRPSAHQPQHF. The CDR3 DNA follows: TGTGCCAGCAGCAGACTGAGCCGGCCCAGCGCTCATCAGCCCCAGCATTTT.

In DNA, the CDR3 is TGTGCCAGCAGCTTGACCGACTGGAACTCCTACGAGCAGTACTTC. Encoded protein: CASSLTDWNSYEQYF. This chain connects TRBV7-2 to TRBJ2-7; D is unresolved. V was cut by 3 bases and J by 0 bases, with 12 bases left in between. This CDR3 is 15 amino acids long. Germline lookup yields CDR1 SGHTA and CDR2 FQGNSA.

The rearrangement joins TRBV5-1 to TRBJ1-1, with TRBD1 as a possible D gene (5 bases). Germline CDR1 SGHRS, CDR2 YFSETQ. Between the trimmed V and J ends, which lost 7 bases and 1 base, there was a span of 11 bases. The CDR3 has 13 residues. CDR3 amino acids: CASFDSQNTEAFF. The CDR3 nucleotides are TGCGCCAGCTTTGACAGCCAGAACACTGAAGCTTTCTTT.

The chain has TRBV7-9 and TRBJ2-3; D possibly corresponds to TRBD2 (5 bases). The germline V and J ends were trimmed by 0 bases and 2 bases, with 9 bases remaining between them. This CDR3 is built from 15 residues. Germline V gene data show CDR1 as SEHNR and CDR2 as FQNEAQ (reference sequence). CDR3 protein: CASSLAGVPTDTQYF. The CDR3 DNA follows: TGTGCCAGCAGCTTAGCGGGAGTCCCCACAGATACGCAGTATTTT.

This chain joins TRBV6-5 and TRBJ2-3, with 7 bases lining up with TRBD1. The CDR3 spans 15 residues. V was clipped by 4 bases and J by 6 bases; unmatched bases: 10. The germline V gene encodes CDR1 MNHEY and CDR2 SVGAGI. CDR3 DNA sequence: TGTGCCAGCAGTTCCCCGACAGGGACGCTTGATACGCAGTATTTT. It specifies CASSSPTGTLDTQYF.

This rearrangement joins TRBV27 to TRBJ1-5, with TRBD1 identical over 7 bases. This CDR3 spans 13 amino acids. Germline V CDR1 and CDR2: MNHEY, SMNVEV (reference sequence). V was clipped by 5 bases and J by 4 bases; unmatched bases: 2. The chain's CDR3 is CASSGTVNQPQHF. The DNA of the CDR3 is TGTGCCAGCAGTGGGACAGTGAATCAGCCCCAGCATTTT.

This chain links TRBV7-2 with TRBJ1-1; TRBD1 might be the D (5 bases). CDR1 SGHTA and CDR2 FQGNSA come from the germline V gene. The V end lost 4 bases, the J end lost 2 bases, and 11 bases lay between the germline ends. The length of the CDR3 is 14 residues. CDR3 amino acids: CASSSWGVNTEAFF. The DNA of the CDR3 is TGTGCCAGCAGCTCTTGGGGGGTAAACACTGAAGCTTTCTTT.

The chain is built from TRBV4-1 and TRBJ2-1; 7 bases match TRBD1. This CDR3 has 13 amino acids. Germline V gives CDR1 MGHRA, CDR2 YSYEKL. V was clipped by 2 bases and J by 10 bases; unmatched bases: 5. CDR3 DNA: TGCGCCAGCAGCCAACTGACAGGGTGGGAGCAGTTCTTC. Its protein product is CASSQLTGWEQFF.

The V gene is TRBV25-1, the J gene TRBJ2-1; 13 positions match TRBD2. This CDR3 comprises 13 residues. The V segment lost 8 bases and the J segment 7 bases; nucleotides outside the gene matches: 2. The germline V gene encodes CDR1 MGHDK and CDR2 SYGVNS. CDR3 in DNA: TGTGCCAGCGGACTAGCGGGAGTTAATGAGCAGTTCTTC. Translation gives CASGLAGVNEQFF.

The gene calls are TRBV10-2 and TRBJ2-3, with 8 bases lining up with TRBD2. Germline-derived CDR1 and CDR2 are WSHSY and SAAADI. V was pared by 4 bases and J by 5 bases, with 5 bases of the junction left unmatched. The CDR3 has 14 amino acids. CDR3 sequence: CASSGPSGLDTQYF. The DNA of the CDR3 is TGCGCCAGCAGTGGACCTAGCGGGTTAGATACGCAGTATTTT.

CDR3 region: CASSLWGQDNQPQHF. The CDR3, as DNA: TGTGCCAGCAGCTTATGGGGGCAGGACAATCAGCCCCAGCATTTT. J is TRBJ1-5 and V is TRBV11-2, with D maybe TRBD1 (6 bases). Germline assignment: CDR1 SGHAT and CDR2 FQNNGV. V lost 2 bases and J lost 3, with 11 bases in between. This CDR3 region has 15 residues. The entire variable domain, with the rest obtained from reference TRBV11-2 and TRBJ1-5, is as follows: EAGVAQSPRYKIIEKRQSVAFWCNPISGHATLYWYQQILGQGPKLLIQFQNNGVVDDSQLPKDRFSAERLKGVDSTLKIQPAKLEDSAVYLCASSLWGQDNQPQHFGDGTRLSIL.

V is TRBV7-2 and J is TRBJ1-6, with D perhaps TRBD1 (6 bases). Trimming took 5 bases from V and 4 from J, leaving 9 bases between them. The CDR3 has 14 amino acids. Germline lookup yields CDR1 SGHTA and CDR2 FQGNSA. The CDR3 DNA follows: TGTGCCAGCAGCCTCCAGGGGTATAATTCACCCCTCCACTTT. Protein product: CASSLQGYNSPLHF.

The rearrangement links TRBV28 to TRBJ2-7; D unclear. The CDR3 has 13 amino acids. The V gene lost 6 bases and the J gene lost 2 bases, with 11 bases spanning the gap. Germline CDR1 and CDR2: MDHEN and SYDVKM. CDR3 bases: TGTGCCAGCAGCCCCGCGGAACCCTACGAGCAGTACTTC. Protein product: CASSPAEPYEQYF.

The chain couples TRBV11-2 to TRBJ2-5; D ambiguous. CDR1 and CDR2 from the germline V gene are SGHAT and FQNNGV. Trimming removed 1 base from V and 1 base from J, with 10 bases in between. The CDR3 has 15 residues. The CDR3 sequence: CASSLGNYRQETQYF. In DNA form, the CDR3 reads TGTGCCAGCAGCTTAGGAAACTATCGCCAAGAGACCCAGTACTTC.

V is TRBV13 and J is TRBJ2-1, with D possibly being TRBD2 (6 bases). The CDR3 sequence is 17 residues long. The V and J ends lost 0 bases and 10 bases respectively, with 22 bases between them. CDR1 and CDR2 from the germline V gene are PRHDT and FYEKMQ (reference sequence). In nucleotides, the CDR3 is TGTGCCAGCAGCTTAGGCGGGGGTAACCTAGGGCTCGGGGAGCAGTTCTTC. It encodes CASSLGGGNLGLGEQFF.

The chain couples TRBV5-1 to TRBJ2-2, with 10 bases matching TRBD2. Germline CDR1 reads SGHRS; CDR2 reads YFSETQ. This CDR3 contains 15 residues. The V gene end was trimmed by 3 bases and the J gene end by 1 base; junction bases not matched to a gene: 0. CDR3 sequence: CASSWTSGNTGELFF. The CDR3 DNA is TGCGCCAGCAGCTGGACTAGCGGGAACACCGGGGAGCTGTTTTTT.

The chain joins TRBV29-1 to TRBJ1-3; possibly TRBD1 for D (5 bases). V lost 4 bases to trimming and J lost 2 bases, with 21 bases between them. Germline loops: CDR1 SQVTM, CDR2 ANQGSEA. The CDR3 totals 17 residues. The CDR3 loop reads CSVGGLFNDQTGNTIYF. Here the CDR3 DNA reads TGCAGCGTTGGGGGACTTTTCAACGACCAGACTGGAAACACCATATATTTT.